The text below deals with one T cell receptor (beta chain). This entry comes from a study of cytomegalovirus exposure and HLA in healthy donors. The PCR was carried out with 60 Vbeta primers and 13 Jbeta primers. The data were produced by immunoSEQ multiplex PCR, yet TCRdb's version contains in-frame clones alone and is incomplete. The data contain approximately 160,000 clones, 80% to 85% of them singletons. Germline lookup yields CDR1 SQVTM and CDR2 ANQGSEA. The CDR3 contains 12 residues. Trimming removed 7 bases from V and 5 bases from J, with 15 bases in between. This clonotype originated in a human donor in good health. The sequenced sample was PBMCs. The chain recombines TRBV29-1 with TRBJ2-7; D perhaps matches TRBD2 (6 bases). This CDR3 reads CSGGGDLHEQYF. The CDR3 DNA follows: TGCAGCGGTGGCGGGGATCTCCACGAGCAGTACTTC.